Listed below are T cell receptor beta chains from one sample, sequenced in a study of beta chain features in type 1 diabetes. Method: immunoSEQ multiplex PCR; TCRdb's copy keeps in-frame clones and lacks some. Found here are around 160,000 clones, 40% to 60% of them singletons; the top ten hold approximately 0.4%. Sequenced sample: Tregs from blood. The receptors shown here come from a young man in good health. Each CDR3 is given with its conserved first and last residue. The D gene is left open where the match is weak. The listing skips clone size in some rows; elsewhere it reads once, few, many or a size class.

>TRBJ2-7|few|TRBV30|.
CAWGGLYEQYF
>TRBJ2-1|few|TRBV5-4|.
CASSLGGASTHNYNEQFF
>TRBJ2-7|few|TRBV29-1|TRBD2
CSGVLAGVNEQYF
>TRBJ2-3|.|TRBV5-1|TRBD2
CASSFPSTSGGPSTDTQYF
>TRBJ1-6|.|TRBV19|.
CAAQSRSYNSPLHF
>TRBJ2-1|.|TRBV5-1|TRBD2
CASSSLKVAGGRYPNEQFF
>TRBJ2-1|few|TRBV10-3|TRBD2
CAIRGTSSPNEQFF
>TRBJ1-5|.|TRBV28|.
CASSLTGNQPQHF
>TRBJ1-5|few|TRBV6-5|TRBD1
CASSYSGTGRSPQHF
>TRBJ2-6|.|TRBV28|.
CASSFEGQISSGANVLTF
>TRBJ2-3|.|TRBV7-3|.
CASSRQASTDTQYF